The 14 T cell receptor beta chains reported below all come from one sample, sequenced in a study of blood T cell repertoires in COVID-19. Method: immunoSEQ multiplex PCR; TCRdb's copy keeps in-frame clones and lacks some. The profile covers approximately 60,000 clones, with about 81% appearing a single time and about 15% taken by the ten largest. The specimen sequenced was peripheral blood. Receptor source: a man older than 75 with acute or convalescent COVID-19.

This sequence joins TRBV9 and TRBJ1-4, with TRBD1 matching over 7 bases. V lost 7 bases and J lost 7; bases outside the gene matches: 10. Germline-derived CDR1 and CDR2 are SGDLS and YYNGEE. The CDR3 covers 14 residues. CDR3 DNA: TGTGCCAGCGGAGAAGGGGCAGGGGGTGAAAAACTGTTTTTT. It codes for CASGEGAGGEKLFF.

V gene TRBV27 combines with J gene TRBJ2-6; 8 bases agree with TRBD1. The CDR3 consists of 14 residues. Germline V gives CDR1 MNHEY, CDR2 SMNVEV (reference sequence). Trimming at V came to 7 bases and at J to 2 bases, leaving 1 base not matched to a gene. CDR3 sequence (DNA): TGTGCCAGCAAGACAGGGGCTGGGGCCAACGTCCTGACTTTC. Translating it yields CASKTGAGANVLTF.

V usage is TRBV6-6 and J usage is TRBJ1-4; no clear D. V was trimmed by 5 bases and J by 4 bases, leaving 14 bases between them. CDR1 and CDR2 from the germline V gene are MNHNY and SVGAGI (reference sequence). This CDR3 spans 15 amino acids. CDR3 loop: CASSIPRRYNEKLFF. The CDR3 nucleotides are TGTGCCAGCAGTATCCCGCGGCGGTATAATGAAAAACTGTTTTTT.

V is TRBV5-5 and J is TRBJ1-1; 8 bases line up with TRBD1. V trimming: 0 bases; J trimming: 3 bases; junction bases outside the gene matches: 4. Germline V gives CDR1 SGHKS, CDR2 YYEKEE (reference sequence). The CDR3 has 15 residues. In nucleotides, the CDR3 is TGTGCCAGCAGCTTGGAGCAGGGGGCGGACACTGAAGCTTTCTTT. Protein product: CASSLEQGADTEAFF.

The CDR3 nucleotides are TGTGCCAGCACCCAACGGACAGGGGACACCGGGGAGCTGTTTTTT. This gives the protein CASTQRTGDTGELFF. The V gene is TRBV9, the J gene TRBJ2-2; 9 bases align to TRBD1. Germline CDR1 is SGDLS and CDR2 is YYNGEE. CDR3 length: 15 residues. The ends lost 6 bases at V and 3 bases at J; junction bases unmatched: 6.

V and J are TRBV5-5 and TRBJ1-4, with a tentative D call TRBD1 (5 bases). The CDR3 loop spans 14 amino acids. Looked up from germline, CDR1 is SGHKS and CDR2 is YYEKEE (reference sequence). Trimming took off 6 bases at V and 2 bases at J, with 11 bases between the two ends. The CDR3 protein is CASTSYRTNEKLFF. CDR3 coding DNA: TGTGCCAGCACCTCGTACAGGACTAATGAAAAACTGTTTTTT. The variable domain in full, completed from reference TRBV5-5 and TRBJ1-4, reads DAGVTQSPTHLIKTRGQQVTLRCSPISGHKSVSWYQQVLGQGPQFIFQYYEKEERGRGNFPDRFSARQFPNYSSELNVNALLLGDSALYLCASTSYRTNEKLFFGSGTQLSVL.

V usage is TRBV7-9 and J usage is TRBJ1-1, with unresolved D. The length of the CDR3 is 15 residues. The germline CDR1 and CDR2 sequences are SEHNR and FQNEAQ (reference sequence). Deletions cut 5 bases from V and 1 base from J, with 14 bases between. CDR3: CASSPQLSRNTEAFF. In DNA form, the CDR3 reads TGTGCCAGCAGCCCCCAGCTTAGCAGGAACACTGAAGCTTTCTTT.

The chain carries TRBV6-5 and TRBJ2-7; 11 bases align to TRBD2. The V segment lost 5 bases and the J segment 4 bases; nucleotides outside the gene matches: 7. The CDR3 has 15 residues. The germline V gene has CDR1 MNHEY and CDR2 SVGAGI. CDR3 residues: CASSRGTSGVYEQYF. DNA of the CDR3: TGTGCCAGCAGTCGCGGGACTAGCGGAGTATACGAGCAGTACTTC.

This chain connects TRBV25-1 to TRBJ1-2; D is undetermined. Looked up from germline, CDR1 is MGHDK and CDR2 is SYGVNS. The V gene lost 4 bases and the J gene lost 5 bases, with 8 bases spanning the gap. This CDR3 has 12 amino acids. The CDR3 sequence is CASSVNWYGYTF. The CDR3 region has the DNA TGTGCCAGCAGTGTGAACTGGTATGGCTACACCTTC.

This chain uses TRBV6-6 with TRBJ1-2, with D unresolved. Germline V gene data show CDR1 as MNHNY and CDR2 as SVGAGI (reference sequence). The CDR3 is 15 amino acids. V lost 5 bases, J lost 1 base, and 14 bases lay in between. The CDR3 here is CASSPPLGDNYGYTF. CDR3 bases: TGTGCCAGCAGTCCCCCACTGGGAGATAACTATGGCTACACCTTC.

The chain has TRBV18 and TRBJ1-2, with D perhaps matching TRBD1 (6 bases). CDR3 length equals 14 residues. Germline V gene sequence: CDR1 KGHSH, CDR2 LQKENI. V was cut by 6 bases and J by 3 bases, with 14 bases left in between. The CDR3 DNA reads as TGTGCCAGCTCGCCTCTACAGGGCGACTATGGCTACACCTTC. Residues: CASSPLQGDYGYTF.

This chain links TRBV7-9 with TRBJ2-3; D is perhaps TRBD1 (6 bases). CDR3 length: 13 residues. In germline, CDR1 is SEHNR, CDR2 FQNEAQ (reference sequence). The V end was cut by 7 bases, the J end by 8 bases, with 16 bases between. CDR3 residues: CASTARGQTTQYF. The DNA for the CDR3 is TGTGCCAGCACCGCTCGCGGACAGACTACGCAGTATTTT.

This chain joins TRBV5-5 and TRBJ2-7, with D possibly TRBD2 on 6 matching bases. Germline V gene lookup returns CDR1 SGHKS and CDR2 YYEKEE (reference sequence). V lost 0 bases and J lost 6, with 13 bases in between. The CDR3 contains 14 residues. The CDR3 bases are TGTGCCAGCAGCTTGGCTGGGGGGTTTGGCGAGCAGTACTTC. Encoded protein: CASSLAGGFGEQYF.

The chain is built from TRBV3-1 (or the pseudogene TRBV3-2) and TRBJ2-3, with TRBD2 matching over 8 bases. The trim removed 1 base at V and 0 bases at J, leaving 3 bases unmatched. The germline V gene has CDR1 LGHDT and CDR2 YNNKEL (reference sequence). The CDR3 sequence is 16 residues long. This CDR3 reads CASSQGIAGSTDTQYF. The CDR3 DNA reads TGTGCCAGCAGCCAAGGGATAGCGGGGAGCACAGATACGCAGTATTTT.